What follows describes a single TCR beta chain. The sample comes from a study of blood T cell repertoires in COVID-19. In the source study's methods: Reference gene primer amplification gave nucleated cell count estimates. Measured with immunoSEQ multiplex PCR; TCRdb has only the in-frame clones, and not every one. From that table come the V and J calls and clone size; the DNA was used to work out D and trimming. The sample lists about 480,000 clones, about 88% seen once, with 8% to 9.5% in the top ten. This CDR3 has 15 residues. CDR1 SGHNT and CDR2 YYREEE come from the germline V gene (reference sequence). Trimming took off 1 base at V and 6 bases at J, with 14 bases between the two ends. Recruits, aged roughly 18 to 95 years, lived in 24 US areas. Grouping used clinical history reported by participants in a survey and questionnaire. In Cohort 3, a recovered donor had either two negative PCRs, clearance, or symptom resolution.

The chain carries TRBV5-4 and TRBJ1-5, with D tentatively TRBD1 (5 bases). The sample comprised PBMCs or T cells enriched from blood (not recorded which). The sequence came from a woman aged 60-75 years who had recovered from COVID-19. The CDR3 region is CASSLQGIDTQPQHF. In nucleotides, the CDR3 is TGTGCCAGCAGCTTGCAGGGAATAGATACTCAGCCCCAGCATTTT.